This T cell receptor beta chain was obtained from a study of radiation and T cells in renal cell carcinoma. Regarding time point: baseline pretreatment blood. Described treatment: 15 Gy SBRT to primary tumor, nephrectomy 4 weeks later. This table comes from immunoSEQ multiplex PCR, and its TCRdb copy is limited to in-frame clones, with some not included. Of about 150,000 clones listed, 88% are singletons. The clonotype was recovered from a woman in her 70s with renal cell carcinoma. Sequenced material: blood, taken from a patient whose treatment included radiotherapy and nephrectomy.

The CDR3 region has the DNA TGTGCCAGCAGTTACGACAGAAATGGCTACACCTTC. Amino acids: CASSYDRNGYTF. The chain combines TRBV6-5 with TRBJ1-2; TRBD1 is a possible D gene (5 bases). CDR3 length: 12 amino acids. The germline V and J ends were trimmed by 2 bases and 6 bases, with 7 bases remaining between them. CDR1 MNHEY and CDR2 SVGAGI come from the germline V gene.